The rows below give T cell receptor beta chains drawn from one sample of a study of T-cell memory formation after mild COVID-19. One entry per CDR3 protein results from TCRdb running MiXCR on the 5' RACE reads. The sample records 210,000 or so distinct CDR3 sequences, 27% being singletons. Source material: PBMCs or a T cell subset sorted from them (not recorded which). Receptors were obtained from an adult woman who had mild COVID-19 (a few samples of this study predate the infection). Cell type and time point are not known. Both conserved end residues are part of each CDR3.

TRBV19,CASSIKAVSSYEQYF
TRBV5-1,CASSLVDTEAFF
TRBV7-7,CASSKGTSGALQETQYF
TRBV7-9,CASSLKLRDEQYF
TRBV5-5,CASSWGTGFNQPQHF
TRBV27,CASSYGDRDEQYF
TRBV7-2,CASSLWGGQETQYF
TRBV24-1,CATSDGQGQETEAFF
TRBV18,CASSPGQQNTEAFF
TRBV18,CASSPPGTGNYGYTF
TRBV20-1,CSARGTVETQYF
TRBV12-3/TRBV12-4,CASSSGTAGGYEQYF
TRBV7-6,CAVAGVNTGELFF
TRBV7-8,CASSLQGAQETQYF
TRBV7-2,CASSLQGGTGNTIYF
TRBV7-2,CASSLQLAAYNEQFF
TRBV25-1,CASSECVTSYEQYF
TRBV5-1,CASSLAAEYGYTF
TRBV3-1,CASSQGTLRLRNYGYTF
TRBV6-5,CASSYYRQDTEAFF
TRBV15,CATSIKVITDTQYF
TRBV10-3,CAISVLGQGSSYEQYF
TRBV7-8,CASSLDRAVNQPQHF
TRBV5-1,CASSWTGGTSTDTQYF